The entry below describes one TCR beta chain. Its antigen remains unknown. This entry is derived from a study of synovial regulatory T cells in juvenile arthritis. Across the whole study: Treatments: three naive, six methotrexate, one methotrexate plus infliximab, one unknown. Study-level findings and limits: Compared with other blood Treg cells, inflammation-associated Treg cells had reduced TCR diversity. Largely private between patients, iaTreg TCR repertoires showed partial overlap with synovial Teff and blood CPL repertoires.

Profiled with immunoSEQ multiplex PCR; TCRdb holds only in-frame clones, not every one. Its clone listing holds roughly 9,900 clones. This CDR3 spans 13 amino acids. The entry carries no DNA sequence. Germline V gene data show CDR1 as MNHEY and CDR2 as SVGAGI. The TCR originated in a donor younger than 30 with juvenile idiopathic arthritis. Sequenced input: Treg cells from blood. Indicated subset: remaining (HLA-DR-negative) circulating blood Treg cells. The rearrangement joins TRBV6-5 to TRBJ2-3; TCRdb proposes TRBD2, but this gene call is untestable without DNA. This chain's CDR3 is CASRPGLPDTQYF.